This passage covers 14 T cell receptor beta chains from one sample sequenced in a study of graft-versus-host responses after intestinal transplantation. This table comes from immunoSEQ multiplex PCR, and its TCRdb copy is limited to in-frame clones, with some not included. The table lists about 86,000 clones, around 89% of them singletons. These receptors are not linked to any known antigen. The sequences come from unstimulated CD4+ T cells sorted from spleen or lymph node cells, collected before transplant. Receptors originate from a human donor who was the organ donor for an intestinal transplant.

The gene calls are TRBV11-3 and TRBJ2-2; TRBD2 agrees at 7 bases. With V trimmed by 2 bases and J by 0 bases, 9 bases remained unmatched. CDR1 is SGHNT, CDR2 YENEEA, per germline. The CDR3 runs 18 residues. The CDR3: CASSLSAGEASNTGELFF. The CDR3 DNA reads TGTGCCAGCAGCTTATCCGCGGGAGAAGCGTCGAACACCGGGGAGCTGTTTTTT.

The chain combines TRBV5-5 with TRBJ1-4; 8 bases agree with TRBD1. J was trimmed by 1 base and V by 1 base; bases with no gene match: 0. Germline assignment: CDR1 SGHKS and CDR2 YYEKEE (reference sequence). This CDR3 spans 15 amino acids. CDR3 sequence reads: CASSLTGGTNEKLFF. The CDR3 DNA is TGTGCCAGCAGCTTGACAGGGGGAACTAATGAAAAACTGTTTTTT.

The rearrangement joins TRBV7-2 to TRBJ2-1; D might be TRBD2 (5 bases). Germline CDR1 and CDR2: SGHTA and FQGNSA. Deletions cut 1 base from V and 0 bases from J, with 10 bases between. This CDR3 region has 16 residues. The CDR3 reads CASSLGGSSSYNEQFF. CDR3 DNA: TGTGCCAGCAGCTTAGGCGGGTCGAGCTCCTACAATGAGCAGTTCTTC. Filled out from reference TRBV7-2 and TRBJ2-1, the complete variable domain reads GAGVSQSPSNKVTEKGKDVELRCDPISGHTALYWYRQSLGQGLEFLIYFQGNSAPDKSGLPSDRFSAERTGGSVSTLTIQRTQQEDSAVYLCASSLGGSSSYNEQFFGPGTRLTVL.

The chain joins TRBV7-2 to TRBJ2-1; TRBD2 aligns across 9 bases. Germline lookup yields CDR1 SGHTA and CDR2 FQGNSA. With V trimmed by 3 bases and J by 0 bases, 3 bases remained unmatched. The CDR3 sequence is 16 residues long. The CDR3 DNA sequence: TGTGCCAGCAGCTTCCTAGCGGGGCCCTCCTACAATGAGCAGTTCTTC. Translating gives CASSFLAGPSYNEQFF.

Turning to this clone: Other DNA sequences in this specimen translate into the identical CDR3. The chain employs TRBV9 and TRBJ1-1; TRBD1 matches 9 bases. Germline V gene sequence: CDR1 SGDLS, CDR2 YYNGEE. Trimming cost V 0 bases and J 2 bases; bases outside gene matches: 5. The CDR3 is made up of 16 amino acids. The CDR3 reads CASSVAGQGTNTEAFF. The CDR3 bases are TGTGCCAGCAGCGTAGCGGGACAGGGCACAAACACTGAAGCTTTCTTT.

J is TRBJ2-5 and V is TRBV15, with 7 bases lining up with TRBD1. The CDR3 totals 15 residues. V was pared by 1 base and J by 5 bases, with 7 bases of the junction left unmatched. Germline V CDR1 and CDR2: LNHNV, YYDKDF (reference sequence). Here the CDR3 DNA reads TGTGCCACCAGCAGAGGAGGGGGCGTTAGGGAGACCCAGTACTTC. It is translated as CATSRGGGVRETQYF.

The chain recombines TRBV7-2 with TRBJ1-4, with D possibly matching TRBD1 (5 bases). This CDR3 has 15 amino acids. Per germline, CDR1 SGHTA and CDR2 FQGNSA. V lost 0 bases, J lost 5 bases, and 10 bases lay in between. CDR3 amino acids: CASSLAGGFNEKLFF. The CDR3 DNA follows: TGTGCCAGCAGCTTAGCGGGGGGGTTCAATGAAAAACTGTTTTTT.

This chain uses TRBV27 with TRBJ2-1; 9 nucleotides match TRBD1. V lost 5 bases, J lost 6 bases, and 2 bases stayed unmatched. The CDR3 contains 13 residues. Germline CDR1 and CDR2: MNHEY and SMNVEV (reference sequence). The CDR3, as DNA: TGTGCCAGCAGTCGACAGGGGGGCAATGAGCAGTTCTTC. It specifies CASSRQGGNEQFF.

This clone was seen only a few times. The rearrangement links TRBV25-1 to TRBJ2-7, with D perhaps matching TRBD1 (6 bases). In germline, CDR1 is MGHDK, CDR2 SYGVNS. Trimming shortened V by 6 bases and J by 3 bases, and 15 bases separated the two germline ends. This CDR3 has 14 amino acids. In DNA, the CDR3 is TGTGCCAGCAGCAGGGGCCCCCGGGACTACGAGCAGTACTTC. It is translated as CASSRGPRDYEQYF.

The chain combines TRBV19 with TRBJ2-5, with 7 bases that match TRBD1. Per germline, CDR1 LNHDA and CDR2 SQIVND (reference sequence). The CDR3 covers 14 residues. The trim removed 2 bases at V and 4 bases at J, leaving 4 bases unmatched. The CDR3: CASSIYRGSETQYF. The CDR3 region has the DNA TGTGCCAGTAGTATATACAGGGGCTCAGAGACCCAGTACTTC.

The gene calls are TRBV4-1 and TRBJ2-7, with 8 bases fitting TRBD2. CDR3 length: 13 amino acids. CDR1 is MGHRA and CDR2 is YSYEKL in the germline V gene. With 6 bases clipped from V and 6 bases from J, the junction kept 7 bases outside the gene matches. CDR3 region: CASRGSGAREQYF. CDR3 in DNA: TGCGCCAGCAGAGGTAGCGGGGCACGCGAGCAGTACTTC.

The chain links TRBV30 to TRBJ1-3; TRBD1 is a possible D gene (6 bases). V gave up 5 bases and J gave up 4 bases, with 21 bases separating them. CDR1 and CDR2 from the germline V gene are GTSNPN and SVGIG (reference sequence). The CDR3 spans 16 residues. Here the CDR3 DNA reads TGTGCCTGGTCCCCGCTTACAGGGTGGCAGGGAAACACCATATATTTT. This encodes CAWSPLTGWQGNTIYF.

This rearrangement joins TRBV27 to TRBJ1-3; no firm D call. This CDR3 spans 16 amino acids. The V end lost 0 bases, the J end lost 1 base, and 10 bases lay between the germline ends. Germline lookup yields CDR1 MNHEY and CDR2 SMNVEV (reference sequence). The CDR3 is CASSLSYPVSGNTIYF. The DNA for the CDR3 is TGTGCCAGCAGTTTATCGTACCCGGTGTCTGGAAACACCATATATTTT.

The rearrangement links TRBV11-3 to TRBJ2-3; weak D call: TRBD2 (6 bases). Trimming cost V 5 bases and J 4 bases, with 16 bases left between them. Germline CDR1 is SGHNT and CDR2 is YENEEA. This CDR3 comprises 15 residues. CDR3 residues: CASSLSLLAPDTQYF. In nucleotides, the CDR3 is TGTGCCAGCAGCCTCTCCCTACTAGCTCCAGATACGCAGTATTTT.